Listed here is a single TCR beta chain. The source of the sample is a study of blood T cell repertoires in COVID-19. Germline V lookup: CDR1 ENHRY, CDR2 SYGVKD. CDR3 length equals 20 residues. Trimming took 0 bases from V and 0 from J; bases not matched to a gene: 5. Profiled with immunoSEQ multiplex PCR; TCRdb holds only in-frame clones, not every one. Of a few hundred thousand clones in the sample, 87% were seen once. The source is a woman under 40 who had recovered from COVID-19. Sequencing was performed on PBMCs or T cells enriched from blood (not recorded which). The chain has TRBV10-3 and TRBJ2-1; 16 nucleotides agree with TRBD2. CDR3 amino acids: CAISESLGLAGGNSYNEQFF. The CDR3 region has the DNA TGTGCCATCAGTGAGTCGTTGGGACTAGCGGGGGGGAACTCCTACAATGAGCAGTTCTTC.